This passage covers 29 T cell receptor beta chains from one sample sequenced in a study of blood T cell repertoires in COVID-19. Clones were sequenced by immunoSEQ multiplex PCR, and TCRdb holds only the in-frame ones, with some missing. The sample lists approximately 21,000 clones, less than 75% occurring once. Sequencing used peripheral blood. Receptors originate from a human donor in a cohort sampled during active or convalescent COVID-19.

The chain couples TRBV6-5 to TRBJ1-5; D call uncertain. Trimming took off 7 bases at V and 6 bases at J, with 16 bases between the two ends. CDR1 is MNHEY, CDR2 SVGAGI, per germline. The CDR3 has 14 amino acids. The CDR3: CASTERRLIQPQHF. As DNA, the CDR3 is TGTGCCAGCACGGAGAGAAGGTTAATTCAGCCCCAGCATTTT.

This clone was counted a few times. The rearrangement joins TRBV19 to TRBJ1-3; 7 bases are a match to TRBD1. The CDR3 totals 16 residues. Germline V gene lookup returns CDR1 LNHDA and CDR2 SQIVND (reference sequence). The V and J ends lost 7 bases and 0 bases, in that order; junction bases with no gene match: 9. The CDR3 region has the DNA TGTGCCAGTATGGGAGACAGGGTCGGCTCTGGAAACACCATATATTTT. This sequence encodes CASMGDRVGSGNTIYF.

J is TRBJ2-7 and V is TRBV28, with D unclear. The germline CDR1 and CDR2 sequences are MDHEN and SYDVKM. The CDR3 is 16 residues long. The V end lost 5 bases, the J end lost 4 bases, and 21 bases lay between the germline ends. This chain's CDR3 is CASSQNSGPSLYEQYV. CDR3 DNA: TGTGCCAGCAGTCAAAACTCAGGTCCTTCCCTTTACGAGCAGTACGTC.

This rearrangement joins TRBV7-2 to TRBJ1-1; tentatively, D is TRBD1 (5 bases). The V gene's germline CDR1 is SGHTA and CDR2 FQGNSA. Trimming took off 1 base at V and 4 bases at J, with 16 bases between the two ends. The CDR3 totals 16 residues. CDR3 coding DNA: TGTGCCAGCAGCTTAGTCCAGGGTTTCAGGAGCACTGAAGCTTTCTTT. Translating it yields CASSLVQGFRSTEAFF.

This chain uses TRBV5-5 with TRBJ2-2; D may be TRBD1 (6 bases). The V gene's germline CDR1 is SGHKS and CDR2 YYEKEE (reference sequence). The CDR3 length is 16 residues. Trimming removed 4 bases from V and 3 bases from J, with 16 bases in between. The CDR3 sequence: CASSPTSGTYTGELFF. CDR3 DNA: TGTGCCAGCAGCCCAACTTCCGGGACATACACCGGGGAGCTGTTTTTT.

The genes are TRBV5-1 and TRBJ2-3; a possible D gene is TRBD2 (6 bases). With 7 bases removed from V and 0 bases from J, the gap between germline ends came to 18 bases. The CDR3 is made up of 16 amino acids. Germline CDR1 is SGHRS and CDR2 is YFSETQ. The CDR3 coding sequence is TGCGCCAGCCGGGCCGCGGGAACTTCTAGCACAGATACGCAGTATTTT. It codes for CASRAAGTSSTDTQYF.

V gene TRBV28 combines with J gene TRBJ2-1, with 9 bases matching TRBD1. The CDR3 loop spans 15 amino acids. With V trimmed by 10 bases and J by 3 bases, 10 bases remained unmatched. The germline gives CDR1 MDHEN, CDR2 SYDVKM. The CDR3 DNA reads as TGTGCCACCGATGAAGGGACAGGGATCTACAATGAGCAGTTCTTC. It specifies CATDEGTGIYNEQFF.

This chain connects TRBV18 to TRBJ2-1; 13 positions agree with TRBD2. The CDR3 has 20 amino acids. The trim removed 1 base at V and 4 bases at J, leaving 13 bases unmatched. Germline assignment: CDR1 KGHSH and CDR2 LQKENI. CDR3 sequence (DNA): TGTGCCAGCTCACCACAAAAAGGACTAGCGGGAGAAGGTAGATACAATGAGCAGTTCTTC. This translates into CASSPQKGLAGEGRYNEQFF.

The CDR3 DNA follows: TGTGCCAGCAGCCGCTTCGCCCGGGACAGGGCTGAGGAAGGCACTGAAGCTTTCTTT. It yields the protein CASSRFARDRAEEGTEAFF. The V call is TRBV11-2, the J call TRBJ1-1, with TRBD1 matching over 9 bases. The CDR3 is 19 residues long. Germline values: CDR1 SGHAT, CDR2 FQNNGV. J lost 4 bases, V lost 5 bases, and 20 bases had no gene match.

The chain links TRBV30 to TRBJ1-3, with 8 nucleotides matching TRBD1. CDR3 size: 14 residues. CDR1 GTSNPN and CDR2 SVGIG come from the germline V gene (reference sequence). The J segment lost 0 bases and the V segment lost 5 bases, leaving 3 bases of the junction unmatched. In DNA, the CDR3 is TGTGCCTGGGGACAGGGCAGCTCTGGAAACACCATATATTTT. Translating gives CAWGQGSSGNTIYF.

The CDR3 DNA reads as TGTGCCAGCAGACAGCGGGGGGGGAGCACAGATACGCAGTATTTT. Translation: CASRQRGGSTDTQYF. This chain joins TRBV27 and TRBJ2-3, with 10 positions matching TRBD2. The CDR3 contains 15 residues. Germline trimming cut 6 bases from V and 0 bases from J; bases unmatched to any gene: 3. Germline loops: CDR1 MNHEY, CDR2 SMNVEV (reference sequence).

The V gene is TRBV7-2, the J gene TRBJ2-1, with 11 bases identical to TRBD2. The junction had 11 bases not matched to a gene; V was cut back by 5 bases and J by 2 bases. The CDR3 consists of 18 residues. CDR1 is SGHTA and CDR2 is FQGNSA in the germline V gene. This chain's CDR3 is CASSARSTSGDTYNEQFF. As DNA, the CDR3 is TGTGCCAGCAGCGCCCGTTCGACTAGCGGGGACACCTACAATGAGCAGTTCTTC.

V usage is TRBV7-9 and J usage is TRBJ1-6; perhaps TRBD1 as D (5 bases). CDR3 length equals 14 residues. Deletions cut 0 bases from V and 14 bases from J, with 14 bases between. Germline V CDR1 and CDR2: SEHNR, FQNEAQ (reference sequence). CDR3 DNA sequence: TGTGCCAGCAGCTTAGCAGGGGCCCTCAGGACCCTCCACTTT. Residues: CASSLAGALRTLHF.

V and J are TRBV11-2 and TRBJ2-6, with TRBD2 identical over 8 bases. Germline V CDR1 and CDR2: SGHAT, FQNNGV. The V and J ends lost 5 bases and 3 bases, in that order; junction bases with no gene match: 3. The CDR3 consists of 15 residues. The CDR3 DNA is TGTGCCAGCAGCCGGGGGGGTGGTGGGGCCAACGTCCTGACTTTC. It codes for CASSRGGGGANVLTF.

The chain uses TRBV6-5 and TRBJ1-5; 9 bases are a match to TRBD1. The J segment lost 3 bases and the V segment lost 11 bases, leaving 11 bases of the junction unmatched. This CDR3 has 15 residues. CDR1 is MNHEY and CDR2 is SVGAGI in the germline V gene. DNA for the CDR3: TGTGCCGCGGGACAGGGATCATTCTACAATCAGCCCCAGCATTTT. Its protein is CAAGQGSFYNQPQHF.

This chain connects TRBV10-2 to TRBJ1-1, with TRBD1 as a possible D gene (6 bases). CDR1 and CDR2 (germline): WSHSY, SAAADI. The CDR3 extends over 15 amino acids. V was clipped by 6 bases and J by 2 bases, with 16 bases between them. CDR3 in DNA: TGCGCCAGCAGCCCCTATCGACAGGCAAACACTGAAGCTTTCTTT. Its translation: CASSPYRQANTEAFF.

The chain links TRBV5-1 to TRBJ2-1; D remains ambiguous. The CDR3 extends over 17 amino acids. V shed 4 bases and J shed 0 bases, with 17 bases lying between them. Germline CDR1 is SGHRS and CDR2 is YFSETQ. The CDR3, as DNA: TGCGCCAGCAGCGCACTCTTCTTTTTTCGCTCCTACAATGAGCAGTTCTTC. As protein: CASSALFFFRSYNEQFF.

CDR3 in DNA: TGTGCCAGCAGTGAGGGGAGAGAGACCCAGTACTTC. Protein product: CASSEGRETQYF. The chain carries TRBV2 and TRBJ2-5; weak D call: TRBD2 (5 bases). CDR3 size: 12 residues. Trimming took off 3 bases at V and 4 bases at J, with 6 bases between the two ends. Looked up from germline, CDR1 is SNHLY and CDR2 is FYNNEI. The full variable domain, its missing parts supplied by reference TRBV2 and TRBJ2-5, is EPEVTQTPSHQVTQMGQEVILRCVPISNHLYFYWYRQILGQKVEFLVSFYNNEISEKSEIFDDQFSVERPDGSNFTLKIRSTKLEDSAMYFCASSEGRETQYFGPGTRLLVL.

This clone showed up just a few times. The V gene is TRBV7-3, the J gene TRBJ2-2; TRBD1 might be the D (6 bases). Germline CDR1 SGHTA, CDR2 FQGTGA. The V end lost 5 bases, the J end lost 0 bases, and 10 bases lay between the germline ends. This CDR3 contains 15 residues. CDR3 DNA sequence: TGTGCCAGCAGCCCGACAGGATCGAACACCGGGGAGCTGTTTTTT. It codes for CASSPTGSNTGELFF.

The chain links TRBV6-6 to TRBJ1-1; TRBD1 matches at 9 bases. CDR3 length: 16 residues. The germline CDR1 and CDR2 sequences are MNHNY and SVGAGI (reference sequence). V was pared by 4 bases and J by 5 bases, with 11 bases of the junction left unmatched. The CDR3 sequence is CASSFHRGQGGTEAFF. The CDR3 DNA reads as TGTGCCAGCAGTTTTCACCGGGGACAGGGCGGGACTGAAGCTTTCTTT.

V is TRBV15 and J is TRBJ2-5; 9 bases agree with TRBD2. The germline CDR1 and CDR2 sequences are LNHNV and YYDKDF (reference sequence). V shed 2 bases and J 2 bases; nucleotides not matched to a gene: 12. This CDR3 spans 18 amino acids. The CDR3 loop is CATSRPLPSGANQETQYF. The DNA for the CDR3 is TGTGCCACCAGCAGACCCCTCCCTAGCGGGGCTAATCAAGAGACCCAGTACTTC.

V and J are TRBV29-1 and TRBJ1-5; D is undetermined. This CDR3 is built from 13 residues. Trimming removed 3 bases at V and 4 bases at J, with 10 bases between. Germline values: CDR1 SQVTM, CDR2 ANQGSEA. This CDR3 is CSVDRQKNQPQHF. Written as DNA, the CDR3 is TGCAGCGTTGACAGGCAGAAAAATCAGCCCCAGCATTTT.

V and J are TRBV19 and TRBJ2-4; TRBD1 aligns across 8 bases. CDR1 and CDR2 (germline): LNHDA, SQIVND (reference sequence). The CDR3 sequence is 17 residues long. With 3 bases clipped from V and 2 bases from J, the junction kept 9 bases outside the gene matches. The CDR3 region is CASSIWGQGATKNIQYF. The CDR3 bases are TGTGCCAGTAGTATCTGGGGCCAGGGGGCGACCAAAAACATTCAGTACTTC.

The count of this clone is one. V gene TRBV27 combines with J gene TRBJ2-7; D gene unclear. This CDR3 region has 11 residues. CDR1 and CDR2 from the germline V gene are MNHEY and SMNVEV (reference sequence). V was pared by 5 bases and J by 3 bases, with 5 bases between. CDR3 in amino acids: CASSPLYEQYF. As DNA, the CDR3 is TGTGCCAGCAGTCCTCTCTACGAGCAGTACTTC.

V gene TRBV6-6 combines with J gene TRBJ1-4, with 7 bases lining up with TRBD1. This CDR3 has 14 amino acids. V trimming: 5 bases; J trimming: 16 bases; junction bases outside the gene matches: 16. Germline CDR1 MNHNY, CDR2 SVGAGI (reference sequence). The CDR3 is CASSPQSDSGGRFF. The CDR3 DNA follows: TGTGCCAGCAGTCCGCAATCTGATTCAGGGGGGCGGTTTTTT.

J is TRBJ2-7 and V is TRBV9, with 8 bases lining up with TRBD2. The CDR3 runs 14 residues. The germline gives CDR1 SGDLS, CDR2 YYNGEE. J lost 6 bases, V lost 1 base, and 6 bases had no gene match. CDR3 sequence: CASSVLAGWGEQYF. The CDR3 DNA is TGTGCCAGCAGCGTACTAGCGGGTTGGGGCGAGCAGTACTTC.

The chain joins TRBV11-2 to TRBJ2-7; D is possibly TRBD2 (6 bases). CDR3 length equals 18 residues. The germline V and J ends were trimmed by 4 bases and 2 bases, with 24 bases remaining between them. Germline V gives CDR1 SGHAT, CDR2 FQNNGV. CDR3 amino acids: CASSSTGGAGSRAYEQYF. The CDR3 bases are TGTGCCAGCAGCTCCACCGGAGGGGCGGGGAGCAGGGCCTACGAGCAGTACTTC.

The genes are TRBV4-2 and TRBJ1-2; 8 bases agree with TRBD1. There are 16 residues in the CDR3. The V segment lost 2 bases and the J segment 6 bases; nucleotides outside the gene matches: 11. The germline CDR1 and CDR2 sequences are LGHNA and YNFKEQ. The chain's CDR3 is CASSQRLSGTGHGYTF. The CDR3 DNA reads TGTGCCAGCAGCCAACGTCTTTCCGGGACAGGTCATGGCTACACCTTC.

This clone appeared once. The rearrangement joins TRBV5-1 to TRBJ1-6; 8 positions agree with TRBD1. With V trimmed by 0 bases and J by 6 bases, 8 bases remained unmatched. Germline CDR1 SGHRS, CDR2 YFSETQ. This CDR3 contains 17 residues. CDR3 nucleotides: TGCGCCAGCAGCTTGGACTACCAGGGGGCTCCTAATTCACCCCTCCACTTT. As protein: CASSLDYQGAPNSPLHF.